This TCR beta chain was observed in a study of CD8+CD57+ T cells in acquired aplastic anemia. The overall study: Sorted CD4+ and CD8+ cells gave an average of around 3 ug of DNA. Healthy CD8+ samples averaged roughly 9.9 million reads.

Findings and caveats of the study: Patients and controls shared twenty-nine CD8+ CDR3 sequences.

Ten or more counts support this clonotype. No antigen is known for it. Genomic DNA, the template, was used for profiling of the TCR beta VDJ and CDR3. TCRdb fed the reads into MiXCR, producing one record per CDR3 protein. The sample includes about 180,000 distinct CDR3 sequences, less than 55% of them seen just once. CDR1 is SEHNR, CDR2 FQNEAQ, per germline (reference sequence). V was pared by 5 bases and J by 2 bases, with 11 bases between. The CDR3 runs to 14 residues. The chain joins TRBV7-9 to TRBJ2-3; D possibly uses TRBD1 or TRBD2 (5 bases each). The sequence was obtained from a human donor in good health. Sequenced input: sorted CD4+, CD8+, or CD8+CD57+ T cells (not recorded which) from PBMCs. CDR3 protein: CASSLGTVTDTQYF. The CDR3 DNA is TGTGCCAGCAGCCTTGGGACCGTCACAGATACGCAGTATTTT. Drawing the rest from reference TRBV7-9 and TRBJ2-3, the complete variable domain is DTGVSQNPRHKITKRGQNVTFRCDPISEHNRLYWYRQTLGQGPEFLTYFQNEAQLEKSRLLSDRFSAERPKGSFSTLEIQRTEQGDSAMYLCASSLGTVTDTQYFGPGTRLTVL.